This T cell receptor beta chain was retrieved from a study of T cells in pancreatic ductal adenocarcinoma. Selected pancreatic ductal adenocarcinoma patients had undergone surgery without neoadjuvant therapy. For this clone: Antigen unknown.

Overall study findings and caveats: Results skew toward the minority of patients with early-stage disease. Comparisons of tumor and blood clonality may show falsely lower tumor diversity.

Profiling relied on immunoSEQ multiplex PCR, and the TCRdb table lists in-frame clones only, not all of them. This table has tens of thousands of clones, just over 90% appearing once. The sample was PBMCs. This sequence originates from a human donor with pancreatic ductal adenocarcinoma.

CDR3 sequence: CASSLEGSWGYTF. The CDR3 DNA follows: TGTGCCAGCAGTTTAGAGGGTTCGTGGGGCTACACCTTC. The V call is TRBV28, the J call TRBJ1-2; D remains unclear. V lost 2 bases and J lost 8, with 12 bases in between. This CDR3 has 13 residues. In germline, CDR1 is MDHEN, CDR2 SYDVKM.